Shown below are 5 T cell receptor beta chains from a single sample sequenced in a study of T cell responses to AZD1222 COVID-19 vaccine. Libraries were prepared by immunoSEQ multiplex PCR; TCRdb keeps only in-frame clonotypes and omits some of them. This sample carries fewer than 150,000 clones, around 90% of them seen once, and the ten largest clones take roughly 8%. The input for sequencing was peripheral blood, taken on day 0 of AZD1222 vaccination. These receptor sequences come from an adult in good health.

The chain uses TRBV2 and TRBJ2-6; D remains ambiguous. The germline V and J ends were trimmed by 4 bases and 0 bases, with 16 bases remaining between them. This CDR3 is built from 18 residues. Germline-derived CDR1 and CDR2 are SNHLY and FYNNEI. CDR3 region: CASSGGGSPYSGANVLTF. The CDR3 nucleotides read TGTGCCAGCAGTGGTGGCGGCTCCCCCTACTCTGGGGCCAACGTCCTGACTTTC.

The chain uses TRBV19 and TRBJ2-5, with TRBD1 matching 11 bases. The CDR3 length is 15 residues. J lost 9 bases, V lost 7 bases, and 13 bases had no gene match. Germline loops: CDR1 LNHDA, CDR2 SQIVND (reference sequence). As DNA, the CDR3 is TGTGCCAGTACTTTAGGGGGACAGGGGGGTGAGGCCCAGTACTTC. This codes for CASTLGGQGGEAQYF.

The V and J genes are TRBV6-5 and TRBJ1-1, with D uncertain. Germline assignment: CDR1 MNHEY and CDR2 SVGAGI. The CDR3 extends over 15 amino acids. Trimming took off 0 bases at V and 4 bases at J, with 12 bases between the two ends. The CDR3 sequence: CASSYSKRVSTEAFF. The CDR3 region has the DNA TGTGCCAGCAGTTACTCTAAGAGGGTTTCCACTGAAGCTTTCTTT.

The chain carries TRBV10-3 and TRBJ2-5, with D perhaps matching TRBD1 or TRBD2 (6 bases each). The CDR3 extends over 15 amino acids. Germline V gene data show CDR1 as ENHRY and CDR2 as SYGVKD. The V end lost 0 bases, the J end lost 4 bases, and 12 bases lay between the germline ends. The CDR3 sequence is CAISESRGAGETQYF. The CDR3 bases are TGTGCCATCAGTGAGTCGAGGGGGGCCGGAGAGACCCAGTACTTC.

This rearrangement joins TRBV9 to TRBJ2-7, with TRBD1 as a possible D gene (6 bases). Trimming pared 4 bases from V and 5 bases from J, leaving 16 bases between. The CDR3 totals 14 residues. CDR1 is SGDLS and CDR2 is YYNGEE in the germline V gene. In DNA form, the CDR3 reads TGTGCCAGCAGCCCCAGACCCAGGGGCGACGAGCAGTACTTC. This codes for CASSPRPRGDEQYF.